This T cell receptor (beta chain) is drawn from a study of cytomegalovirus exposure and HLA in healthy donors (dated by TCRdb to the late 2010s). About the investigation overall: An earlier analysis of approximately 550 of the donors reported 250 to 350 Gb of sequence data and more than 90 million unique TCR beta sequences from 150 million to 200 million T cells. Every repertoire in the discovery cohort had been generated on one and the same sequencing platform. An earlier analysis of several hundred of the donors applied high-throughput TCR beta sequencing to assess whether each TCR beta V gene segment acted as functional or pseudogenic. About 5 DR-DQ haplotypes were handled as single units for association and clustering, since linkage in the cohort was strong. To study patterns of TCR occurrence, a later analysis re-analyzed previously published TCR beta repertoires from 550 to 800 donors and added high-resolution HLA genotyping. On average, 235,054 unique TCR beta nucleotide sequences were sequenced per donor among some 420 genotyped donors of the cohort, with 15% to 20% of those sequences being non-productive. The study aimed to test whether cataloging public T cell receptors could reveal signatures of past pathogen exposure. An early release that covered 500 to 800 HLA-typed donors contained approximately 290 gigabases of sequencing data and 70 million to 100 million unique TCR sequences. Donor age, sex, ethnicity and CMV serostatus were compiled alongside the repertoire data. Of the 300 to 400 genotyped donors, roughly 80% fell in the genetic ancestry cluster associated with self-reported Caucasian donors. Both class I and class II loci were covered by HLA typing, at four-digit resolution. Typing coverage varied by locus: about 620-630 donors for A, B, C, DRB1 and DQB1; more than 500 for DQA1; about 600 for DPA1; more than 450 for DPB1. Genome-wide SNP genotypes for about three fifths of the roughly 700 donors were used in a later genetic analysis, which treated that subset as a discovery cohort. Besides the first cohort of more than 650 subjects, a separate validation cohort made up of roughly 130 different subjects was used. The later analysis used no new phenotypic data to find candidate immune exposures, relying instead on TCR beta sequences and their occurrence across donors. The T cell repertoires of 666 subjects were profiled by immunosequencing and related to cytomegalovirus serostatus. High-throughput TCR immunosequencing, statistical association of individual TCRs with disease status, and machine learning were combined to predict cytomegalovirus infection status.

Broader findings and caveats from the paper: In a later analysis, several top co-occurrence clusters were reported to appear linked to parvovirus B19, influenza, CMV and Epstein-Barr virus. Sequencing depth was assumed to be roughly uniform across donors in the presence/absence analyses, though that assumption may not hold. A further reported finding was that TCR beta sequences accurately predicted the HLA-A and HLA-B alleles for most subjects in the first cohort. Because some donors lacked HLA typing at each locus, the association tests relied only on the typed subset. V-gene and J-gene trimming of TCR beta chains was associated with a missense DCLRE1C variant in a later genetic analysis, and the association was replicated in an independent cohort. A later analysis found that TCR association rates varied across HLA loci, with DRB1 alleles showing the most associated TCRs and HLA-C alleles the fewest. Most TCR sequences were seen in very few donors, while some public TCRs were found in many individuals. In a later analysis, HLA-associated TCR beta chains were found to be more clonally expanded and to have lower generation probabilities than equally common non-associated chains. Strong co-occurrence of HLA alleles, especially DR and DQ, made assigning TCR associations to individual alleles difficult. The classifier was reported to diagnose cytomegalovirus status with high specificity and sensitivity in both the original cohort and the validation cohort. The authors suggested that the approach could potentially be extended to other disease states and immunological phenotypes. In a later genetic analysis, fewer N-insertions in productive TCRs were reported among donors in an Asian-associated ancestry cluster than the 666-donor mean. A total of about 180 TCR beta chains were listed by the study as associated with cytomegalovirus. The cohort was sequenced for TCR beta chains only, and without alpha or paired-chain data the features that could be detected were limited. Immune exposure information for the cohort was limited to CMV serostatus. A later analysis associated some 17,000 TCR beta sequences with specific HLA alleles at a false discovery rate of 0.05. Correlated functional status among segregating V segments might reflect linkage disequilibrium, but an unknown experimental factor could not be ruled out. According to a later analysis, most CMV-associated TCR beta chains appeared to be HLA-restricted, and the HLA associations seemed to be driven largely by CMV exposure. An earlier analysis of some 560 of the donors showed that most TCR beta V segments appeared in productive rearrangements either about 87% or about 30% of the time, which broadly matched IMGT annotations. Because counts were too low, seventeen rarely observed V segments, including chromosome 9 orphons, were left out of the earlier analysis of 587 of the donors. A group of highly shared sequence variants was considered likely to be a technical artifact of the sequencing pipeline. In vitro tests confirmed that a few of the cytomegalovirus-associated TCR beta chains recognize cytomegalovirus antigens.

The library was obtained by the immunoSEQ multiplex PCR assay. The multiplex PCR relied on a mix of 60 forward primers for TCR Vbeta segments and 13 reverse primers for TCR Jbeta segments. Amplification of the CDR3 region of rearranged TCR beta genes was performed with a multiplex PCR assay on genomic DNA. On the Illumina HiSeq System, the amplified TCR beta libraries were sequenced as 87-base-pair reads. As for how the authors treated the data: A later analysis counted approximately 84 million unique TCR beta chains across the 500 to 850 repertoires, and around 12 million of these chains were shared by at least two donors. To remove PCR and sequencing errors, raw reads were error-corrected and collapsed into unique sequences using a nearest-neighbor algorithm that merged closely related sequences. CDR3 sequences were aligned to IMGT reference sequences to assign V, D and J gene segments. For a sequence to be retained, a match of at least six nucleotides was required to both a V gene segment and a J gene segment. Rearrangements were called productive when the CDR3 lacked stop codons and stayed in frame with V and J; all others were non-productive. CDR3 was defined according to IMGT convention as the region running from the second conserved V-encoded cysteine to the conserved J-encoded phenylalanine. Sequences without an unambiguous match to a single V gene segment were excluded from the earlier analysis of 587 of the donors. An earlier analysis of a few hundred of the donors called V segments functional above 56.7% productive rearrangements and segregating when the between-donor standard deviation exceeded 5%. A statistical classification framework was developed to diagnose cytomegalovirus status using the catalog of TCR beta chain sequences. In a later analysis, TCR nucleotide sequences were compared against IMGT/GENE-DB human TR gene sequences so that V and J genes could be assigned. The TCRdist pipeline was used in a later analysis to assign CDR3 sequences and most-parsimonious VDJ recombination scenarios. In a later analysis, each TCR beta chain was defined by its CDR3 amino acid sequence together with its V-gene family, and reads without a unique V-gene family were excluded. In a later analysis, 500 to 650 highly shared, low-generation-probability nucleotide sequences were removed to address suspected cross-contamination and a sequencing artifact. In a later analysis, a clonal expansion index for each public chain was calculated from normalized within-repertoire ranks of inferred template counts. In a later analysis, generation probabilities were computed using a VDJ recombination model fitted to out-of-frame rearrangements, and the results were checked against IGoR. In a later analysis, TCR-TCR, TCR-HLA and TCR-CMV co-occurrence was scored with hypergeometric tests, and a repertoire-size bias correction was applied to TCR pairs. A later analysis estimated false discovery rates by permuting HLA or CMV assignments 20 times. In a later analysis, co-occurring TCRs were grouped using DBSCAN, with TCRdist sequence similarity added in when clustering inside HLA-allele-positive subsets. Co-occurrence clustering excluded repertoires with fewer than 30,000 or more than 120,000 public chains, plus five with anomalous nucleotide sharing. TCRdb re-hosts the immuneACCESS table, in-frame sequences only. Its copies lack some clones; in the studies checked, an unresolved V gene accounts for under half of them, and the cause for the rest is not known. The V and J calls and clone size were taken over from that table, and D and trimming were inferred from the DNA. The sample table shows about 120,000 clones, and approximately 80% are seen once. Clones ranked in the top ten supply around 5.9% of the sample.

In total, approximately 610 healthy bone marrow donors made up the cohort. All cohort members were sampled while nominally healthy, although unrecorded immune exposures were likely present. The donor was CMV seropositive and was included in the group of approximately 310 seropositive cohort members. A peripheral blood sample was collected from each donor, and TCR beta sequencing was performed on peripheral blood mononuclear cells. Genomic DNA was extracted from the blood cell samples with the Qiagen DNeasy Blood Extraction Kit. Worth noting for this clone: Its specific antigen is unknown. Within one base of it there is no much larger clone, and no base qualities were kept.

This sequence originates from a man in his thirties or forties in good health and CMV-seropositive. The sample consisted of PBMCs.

The CDR3: CASSPDRRLAGNTIYF. The nucleotide sequence is given as TGCGCCAGCAGCCCGGACAGACGTTTGGCTGGAAACACCATATATTTT. The rearranged segments are TRBV5-1 and TRBJ1-3; tentative D gene TRBD1, with 6 bases matching. V sheds 4 bases and J sheds 2 bases, leaving 16 bases between their ends. There are 16 amino acids in the CDR3, from cysteine to phenylalanine inclusive. CDR3 DNA only is kept here, 48 bases in frame from base 1. Taken from the germline V gene, the CDR1 and CDR2 loops are SGHRS and YFSETQ.